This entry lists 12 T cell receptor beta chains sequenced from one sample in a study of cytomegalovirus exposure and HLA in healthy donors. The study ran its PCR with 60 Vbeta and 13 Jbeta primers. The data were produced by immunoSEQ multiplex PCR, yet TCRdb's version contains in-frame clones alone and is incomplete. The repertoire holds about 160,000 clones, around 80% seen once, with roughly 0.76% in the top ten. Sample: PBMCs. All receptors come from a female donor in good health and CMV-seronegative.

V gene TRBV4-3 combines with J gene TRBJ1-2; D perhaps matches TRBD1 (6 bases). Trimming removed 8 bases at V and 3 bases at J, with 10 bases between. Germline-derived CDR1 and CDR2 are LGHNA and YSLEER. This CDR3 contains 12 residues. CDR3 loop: CASQGGDYGYTF. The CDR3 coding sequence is TGCGCCAGCCAAGGGGGGGACTATGGCTACACCTTC.

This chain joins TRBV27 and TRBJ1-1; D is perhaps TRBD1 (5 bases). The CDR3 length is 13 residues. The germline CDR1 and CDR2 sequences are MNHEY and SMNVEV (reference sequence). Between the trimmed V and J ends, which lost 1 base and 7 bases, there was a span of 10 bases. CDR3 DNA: TGTGCCAGCAGTTTATGGCAGGGAGGTGAAGCTTTCTTT. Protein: CASSLWQGGEAFF.

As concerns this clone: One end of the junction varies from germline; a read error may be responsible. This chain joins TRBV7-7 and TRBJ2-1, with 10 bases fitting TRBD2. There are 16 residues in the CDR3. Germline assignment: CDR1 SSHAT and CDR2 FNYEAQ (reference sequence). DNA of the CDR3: TGTGCTAGCAGCTTAGTGGTTAGCGGGGGGATAGGTGAGCAGTTCTTC. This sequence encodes CASSLVVSGGIGEQFF. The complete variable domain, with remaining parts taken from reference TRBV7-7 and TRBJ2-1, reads GAGVSQSPRYKVTKRGQDVTLRCDPISSHATLYWYQQALGQGPEFLTYFNYEAQPDKSGLPSDRFSAERPEGSISTLTIQRTEQRDSAMYRCASSLVVSGGIGEQFFGPGTRLTVL.

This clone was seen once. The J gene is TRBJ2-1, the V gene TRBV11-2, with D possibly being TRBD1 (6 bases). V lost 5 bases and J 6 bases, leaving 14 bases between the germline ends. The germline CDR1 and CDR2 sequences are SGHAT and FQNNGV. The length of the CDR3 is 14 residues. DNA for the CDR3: TGTGCCAGCAGCCCCGAGACAGGACGCAATGAGCAGTTCTTC. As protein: CASSPETGRNEQFF.

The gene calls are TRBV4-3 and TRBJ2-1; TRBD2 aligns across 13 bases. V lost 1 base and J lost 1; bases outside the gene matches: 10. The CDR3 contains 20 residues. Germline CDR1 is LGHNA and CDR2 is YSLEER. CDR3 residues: CASSQGGGLAGWGSYNEQFF. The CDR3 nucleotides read TGCGCCAGCAGCCAAGGGGGGGGACTAGCGGGATGGGGGTCCTACAATGAGCAGTTCTTC.

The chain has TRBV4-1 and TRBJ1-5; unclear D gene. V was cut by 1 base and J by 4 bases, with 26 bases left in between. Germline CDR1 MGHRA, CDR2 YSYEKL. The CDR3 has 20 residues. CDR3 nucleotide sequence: TGCGCCAGCAGCCAAGCCCCGGCGGGAGGGCAGCTCCATAGGAATCAGCCCCAGCATTTT. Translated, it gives CASSQAPAGGQLHRNQPQHF.

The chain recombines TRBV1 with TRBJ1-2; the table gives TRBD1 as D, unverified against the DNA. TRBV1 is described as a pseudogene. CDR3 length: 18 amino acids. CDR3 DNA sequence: TGCACCAGCAGCCAGGGTGGAGAGGGGGACAGCCACACCTATGGCTACACCTTC. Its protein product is CTSSQGGEGDSHTYGYTF.

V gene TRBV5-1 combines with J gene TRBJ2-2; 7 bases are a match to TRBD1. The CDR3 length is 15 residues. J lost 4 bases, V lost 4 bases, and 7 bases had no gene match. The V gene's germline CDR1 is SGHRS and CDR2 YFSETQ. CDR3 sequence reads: CASSPRDSLTGELFF. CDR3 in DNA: TGCGCCAGCAGCCCCCGGGACAGCCTCACCGGGGAGCTGTTTTTT.

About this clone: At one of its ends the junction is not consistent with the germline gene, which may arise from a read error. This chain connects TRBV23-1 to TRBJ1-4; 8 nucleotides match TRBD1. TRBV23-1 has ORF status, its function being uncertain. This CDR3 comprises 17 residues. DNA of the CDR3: TGCGCCAGCAGGCAATCCGCCCAGGGGGCAATTAATGAAAAACTGTTTTTT. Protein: CASRQSAQGAINEKLFF.

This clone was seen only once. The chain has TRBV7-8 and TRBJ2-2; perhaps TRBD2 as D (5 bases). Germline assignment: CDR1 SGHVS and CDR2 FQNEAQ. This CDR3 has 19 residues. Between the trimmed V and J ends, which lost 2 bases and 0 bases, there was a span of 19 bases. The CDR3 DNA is TGTGCCAGCAGCTTAAGAGACTACCAACCCTACGCGAACACCGGGGAGCTGTTTTTT. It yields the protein CASSLRDYQPYANTGELFF.

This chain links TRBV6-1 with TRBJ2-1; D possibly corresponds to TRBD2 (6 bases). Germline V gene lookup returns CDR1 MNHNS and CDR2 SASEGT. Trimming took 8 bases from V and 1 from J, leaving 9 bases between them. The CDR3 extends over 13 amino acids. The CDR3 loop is CASRDFSYNEQFF. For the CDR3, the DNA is TGTGCCAGCCGGGACTTTTCCTACAATGAGCAGTTCTTC.

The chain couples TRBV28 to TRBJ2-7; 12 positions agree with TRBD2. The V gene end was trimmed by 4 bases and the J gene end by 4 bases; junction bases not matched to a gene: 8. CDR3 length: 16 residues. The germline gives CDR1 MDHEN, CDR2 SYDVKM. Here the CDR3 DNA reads TGTGCCAGCAGTTCATCCCAGACTAGCGGGAGATACGAGCAGTACTTC. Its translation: CASSSSQTSGRYEQYF.